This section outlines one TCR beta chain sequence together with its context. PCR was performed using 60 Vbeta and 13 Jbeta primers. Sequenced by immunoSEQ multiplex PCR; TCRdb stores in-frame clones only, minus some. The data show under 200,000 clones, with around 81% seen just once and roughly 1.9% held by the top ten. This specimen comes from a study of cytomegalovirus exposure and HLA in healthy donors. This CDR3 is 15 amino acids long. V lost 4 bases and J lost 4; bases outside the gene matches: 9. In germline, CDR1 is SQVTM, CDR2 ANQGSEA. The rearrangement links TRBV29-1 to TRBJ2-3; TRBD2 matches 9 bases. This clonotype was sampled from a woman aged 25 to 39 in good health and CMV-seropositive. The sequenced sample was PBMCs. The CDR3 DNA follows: TGCAGCGTTGGGATAGCGGGAGTCGTGGCAGATACGCAGTATTTT. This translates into CSVGIAGVVADTQYF.